This TCR beta chain was identified in a study of PD-1 blockade in mismatch repair-deficient tumors. At the level of the study: Patients had around twelve mismatch repair-deficient cancer types, all previously treated and progressing.

Repertoires were generated with immunoSEQ multiplex PCR, while TCRdb's copy carries only in-frame clones and drops some. The sample includes 38,000 or so clones, about 85% of them seen just once. Points on this clone: Different DNA sequences within this sample yield the same CDR3.

All patients were mismatch repair deficient, assessed by either PCR or immunohistochemistry. The specimen comprised peripheral blood, sampled around 76 weeks after starting pembrolizumab. The TCR comes from an adult with mismatch repair-deficient cancer.

In DNA, the CDR3 is TGTGCCAGCAGTTCAGGGGGTAGCAATCAGCCCCAGCATTTT. This translates into CASSSGGSNQPQHF. The chain is built from TRBV28 and TRBJ1-5; 7 nucleotides align to TRBD1. Germline V gene lookup returns CDR1 MDHEN and CDR2 SYDVKM. The V and J ends lost 4 bases and 0 bases, in that order; junction bases with no gene match: 0. The CDR3 is 14 residues long.